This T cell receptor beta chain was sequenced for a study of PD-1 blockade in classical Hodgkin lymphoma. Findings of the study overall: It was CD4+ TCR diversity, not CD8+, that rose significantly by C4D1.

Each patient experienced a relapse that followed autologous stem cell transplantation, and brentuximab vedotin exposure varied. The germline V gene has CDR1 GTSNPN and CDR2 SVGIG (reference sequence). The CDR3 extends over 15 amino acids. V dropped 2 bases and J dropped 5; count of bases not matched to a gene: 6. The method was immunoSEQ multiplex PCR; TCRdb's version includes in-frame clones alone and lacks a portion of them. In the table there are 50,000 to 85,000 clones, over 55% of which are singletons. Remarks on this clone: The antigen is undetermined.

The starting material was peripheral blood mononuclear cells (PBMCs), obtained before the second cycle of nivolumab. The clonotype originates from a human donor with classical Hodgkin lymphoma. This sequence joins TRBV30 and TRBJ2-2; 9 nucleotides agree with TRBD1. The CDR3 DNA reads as TGTGCCTGGAGTCCCTGGGACAGGGAAACCGGGGAGCTGTTTTTT. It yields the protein CAWSPWDRETGELFF.